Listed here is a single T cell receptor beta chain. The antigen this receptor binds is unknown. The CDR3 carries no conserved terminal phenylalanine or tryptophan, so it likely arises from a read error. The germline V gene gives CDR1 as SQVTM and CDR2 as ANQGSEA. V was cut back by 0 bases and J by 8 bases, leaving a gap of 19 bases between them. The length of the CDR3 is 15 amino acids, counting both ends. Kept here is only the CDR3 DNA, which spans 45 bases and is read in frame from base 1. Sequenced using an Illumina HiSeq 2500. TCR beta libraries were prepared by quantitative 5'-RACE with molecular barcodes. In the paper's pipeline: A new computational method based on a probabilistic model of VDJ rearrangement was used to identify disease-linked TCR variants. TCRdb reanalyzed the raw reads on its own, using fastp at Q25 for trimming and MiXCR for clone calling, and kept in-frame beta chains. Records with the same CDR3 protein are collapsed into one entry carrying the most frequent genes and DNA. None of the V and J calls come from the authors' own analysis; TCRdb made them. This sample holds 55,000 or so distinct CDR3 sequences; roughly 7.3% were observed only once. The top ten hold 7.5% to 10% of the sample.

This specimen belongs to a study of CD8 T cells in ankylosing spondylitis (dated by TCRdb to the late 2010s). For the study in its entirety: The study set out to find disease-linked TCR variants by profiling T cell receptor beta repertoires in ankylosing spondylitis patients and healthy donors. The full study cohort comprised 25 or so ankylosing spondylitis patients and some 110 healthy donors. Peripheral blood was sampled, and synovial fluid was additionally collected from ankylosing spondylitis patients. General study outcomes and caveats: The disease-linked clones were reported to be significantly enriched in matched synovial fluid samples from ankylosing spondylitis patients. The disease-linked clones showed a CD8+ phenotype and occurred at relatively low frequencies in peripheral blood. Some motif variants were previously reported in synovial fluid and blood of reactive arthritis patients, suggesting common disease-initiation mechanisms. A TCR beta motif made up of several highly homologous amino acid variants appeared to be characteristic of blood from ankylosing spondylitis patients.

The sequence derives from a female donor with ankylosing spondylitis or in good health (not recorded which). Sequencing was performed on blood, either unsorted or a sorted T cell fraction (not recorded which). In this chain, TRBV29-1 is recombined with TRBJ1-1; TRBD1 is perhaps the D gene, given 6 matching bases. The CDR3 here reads CSVEDRGGPVWEAFL. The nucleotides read TGCAGCGTTGAAGATCGTGGGGGCCCGGTGTGGGAAGCTTTCTTA.